This is a list of T cell receptor beta chains from one sample in a study of T cells after yellow fever vaccination. TCRdb itself ran the 5' RACE reads through MiXCR, one entry per CDR3 protein. Of 620,000 or so distinct CDR3 sequences listed, about a sixth were seen once; the top ten hold 15% to 20%. The sequencing here drew on PBMCs, taken around 5 days after the first yellow fever vaccination. The receptors originated from a man in his late teens or twenties who received the YFV17D yellow fever vaccine. Both conserved end residues are part of each CDR3. Each record gives: V gene, clone size, J gene, D gene, CDR3 DNA, CDR3 protein. The D gene is left open where the match is weak. Clone size appears in some rows only: once, few, many, or a class for an expanded clone.

>TRBV7-8|few|TRBJ1-5|-
TGTGCCAGCAGCTTAGCCAGACTTGGTTCCGATCAGCCCCAGCATTTT
CASSLARLGSDQPQHF
>TRBV4-1|-|TRBJ2-1|-
TGCGCCAGCAGCCAGGCCCCGACAGCAGCAATCAATGAGCAGTTCTTC
CASSQAPTAAINEQFF
>TRBV5-1|few|TRBJ2-7|TRBD2
TGCGCCAGCAGCTTGGCCGGAGCGGGGGCCGCTACCTACGAGCAGTACTTC
CASSLAGAGAATYEQYF
>TRBV4-1|few|TRBJ1-2|TRBD1
TGCGCCAGCAGCCAACCCAGACAGGGGAGTAGGTATGGCTACACCTTC
CASSQPRQGSRYGYTF
>TRBV5-4|-|TRBJ2-1|-
TGTGCCAGCAGCCCGTCTCTGGACGACTATGAGCAGTTCTTC
CASSPSLDDYEQFF
>TRBV5-1|many|TRBJ2-1|-
TGCGCCAGCAGCTTAGGGACGGATGAGCAGTTCTTC
CASSLGTDEQFF
>TRBV10-3|many|TRBJ2-3|TRBD2
TGTGCCATCAGTGAGGGCACTGCGGGGGGAGATACGCAGTATTTT
CAISEGTAGGDTQYF
>TRBV29-1|many|TRBJ1-6|-
TGCAGCGTTGAAGTCCGATCCAATTCACCCCTCCACTTT
CSVEVRSNSPLHF
>TRBV20-1|once|TRBJ1-1|-
TGCAGTGCTAGAAATGCTTTCTTT
CSARNAFF
>TRBV3-1|few|TRBJ2-2|-
TGTGCCAGCAGCCCACCCTTTTTGGGCGGGGAGCTGTTTTTT
CASSPPFLGGELFF
>TRBV5-1|few|TRBJ2-7|-
TGCGCCAGCAGCTTGGCCGAATATGGCACTCGGTACGAGCAGTACTTC
CASSLAEYGTRYEQYF
>TRBV5-1|many|TRBJ2-1|TRBD1
TGCGCCAGCGCTCCAGGGGGCGCCGACTCCTACAATGAGCAGTTCTTC
CASAPGGADSYNEQFF
>TRBV4-1|few|TRBJ1-1|-
TGCGCCAGCAGCCAAGGAAGGGGGGGCGAATCGGATGAAGCTTTCTTT
CASSQGRGGESDEAFF
>TRBV7-6|few|TRBJ2-5|-
TGTGCCAGCAGCTTCTACCAGGGCGGGGAGACCCAGTACTTC
CASSFYQGGETQYF